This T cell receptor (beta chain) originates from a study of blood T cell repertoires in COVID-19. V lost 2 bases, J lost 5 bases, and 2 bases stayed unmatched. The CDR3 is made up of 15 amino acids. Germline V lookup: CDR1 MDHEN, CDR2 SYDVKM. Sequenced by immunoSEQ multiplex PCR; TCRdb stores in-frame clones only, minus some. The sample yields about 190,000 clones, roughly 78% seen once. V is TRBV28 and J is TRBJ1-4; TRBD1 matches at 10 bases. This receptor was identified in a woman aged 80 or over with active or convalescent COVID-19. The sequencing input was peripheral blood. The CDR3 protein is CASSLAGQGNEKLFF. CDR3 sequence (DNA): TGTGCCAGCAGTTTAGCGGGACAGGGGAATGAAAAACTGTTTTTT. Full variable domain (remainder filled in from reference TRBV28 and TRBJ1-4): DVKVTQSSRYLVKRTGEKVFLECVQDMDHENMFWYRQDPGLGLRLIYFSYDVKMKEKGDIPEGYSVSREKKERFSLILESASTNQTSMYLCASSLAGQGNEKLFFGSGTQLSVL.